This entry lists 2 T cell receptor beta chains sequenced from one sample in a study of identical twins. TCRdb reanalysed the 5' RACE reads using MiXCR and keeps one entry per CDR3 protein. Among around 230,000 distinct CDR3 sequences listed, over 5.5% were seen once. These records were also assigned to another study, of T cells expressing NK-cell markers.

The sequencing sample was made of CD8+ T cells sorted from blood. Receptors were obtained from a woman younger than 35 in good health.

This rearrangement joins TRBV29-1 to TRBJ2-7, with D possibly being TRBD1 or TRBD2 (6 bases each). The V and J ends lost 3 bases and 2 bases respectively, with 14 bases between them. Germline CDR1 and CDR2: SQVTM and ANQGSEA. This CDR3 comprises 14 residues. The CDR3 is CSVERGELAYEQYF. DNA of the CDR3: TGCAGCGTTGAGAGGGGGGAGTTAGCCTACGAGCAGTACTTC.

V is TRBV5-1 and J is TRBJ1-1, with D hard to call. The V gene's germline CDR1 is SGHRS and CDR2 YFSETQ. There are 11 residues in the CDR3. Trimming took off 0 bases at V and 8 bases at J, with 5 bases between the two ends. The CDR3 DNA is TGCGCCAGCAGCTTGGGGCAGGAAGCTTTCTTT. It translates to CASSLGQEAFF.